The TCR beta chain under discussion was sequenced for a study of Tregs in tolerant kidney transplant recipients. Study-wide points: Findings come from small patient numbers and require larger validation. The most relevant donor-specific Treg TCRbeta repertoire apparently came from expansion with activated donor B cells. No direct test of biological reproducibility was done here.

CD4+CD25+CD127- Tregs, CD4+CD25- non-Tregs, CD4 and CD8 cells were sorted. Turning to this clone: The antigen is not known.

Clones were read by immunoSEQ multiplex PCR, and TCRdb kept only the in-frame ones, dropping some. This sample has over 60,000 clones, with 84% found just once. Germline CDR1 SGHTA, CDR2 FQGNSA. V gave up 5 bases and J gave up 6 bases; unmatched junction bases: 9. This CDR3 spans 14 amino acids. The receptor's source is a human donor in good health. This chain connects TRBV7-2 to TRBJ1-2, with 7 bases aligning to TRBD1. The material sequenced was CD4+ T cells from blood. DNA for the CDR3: TGTGCCAGCAGCAGGAAACAGGGGAGTGATGGCTACACCTTC. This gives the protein CASSRKQGSDGYTF.